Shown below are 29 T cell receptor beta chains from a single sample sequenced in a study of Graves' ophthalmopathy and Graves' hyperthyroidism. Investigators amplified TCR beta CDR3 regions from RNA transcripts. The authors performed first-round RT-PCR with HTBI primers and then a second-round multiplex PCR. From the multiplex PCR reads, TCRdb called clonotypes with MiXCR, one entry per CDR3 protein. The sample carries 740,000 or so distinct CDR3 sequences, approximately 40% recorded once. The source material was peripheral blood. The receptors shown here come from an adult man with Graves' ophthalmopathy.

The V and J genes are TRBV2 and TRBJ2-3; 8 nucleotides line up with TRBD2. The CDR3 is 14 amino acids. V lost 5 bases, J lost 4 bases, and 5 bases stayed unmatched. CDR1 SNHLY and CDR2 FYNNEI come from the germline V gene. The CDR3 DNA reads TGTGCCAGCAGTACCGGGAGGGGATCAGATACGCAGTATTTT. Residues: CASSTGRGSDTQYF.

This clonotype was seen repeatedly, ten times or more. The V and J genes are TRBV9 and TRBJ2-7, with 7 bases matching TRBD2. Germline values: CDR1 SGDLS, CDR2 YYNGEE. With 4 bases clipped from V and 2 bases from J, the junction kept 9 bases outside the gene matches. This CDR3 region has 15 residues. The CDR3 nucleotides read TGTGCCAGCAGCCCCGGGCTAGCGGATACCTACGAGCAGTACTTC. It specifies CASSPGLADTYEQYF.

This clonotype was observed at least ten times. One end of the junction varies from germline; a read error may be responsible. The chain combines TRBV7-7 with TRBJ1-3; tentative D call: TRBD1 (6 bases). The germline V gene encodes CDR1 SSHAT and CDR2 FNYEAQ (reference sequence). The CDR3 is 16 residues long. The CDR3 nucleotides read TGTGCTAGCAGCCCCGGACGGTCAGGGGTTGGAAACACCATATATTTT. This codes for CASSPGRSGVGNTIYF.

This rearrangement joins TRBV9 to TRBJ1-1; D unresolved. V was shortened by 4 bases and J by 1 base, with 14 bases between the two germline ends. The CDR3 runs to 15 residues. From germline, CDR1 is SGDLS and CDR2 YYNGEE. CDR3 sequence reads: CASSPSGLRNTEAFF. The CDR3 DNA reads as TGTGCCAGCAGCCCCTCGGGCTTGCGGAACACTGAAGCTTTCTTT.

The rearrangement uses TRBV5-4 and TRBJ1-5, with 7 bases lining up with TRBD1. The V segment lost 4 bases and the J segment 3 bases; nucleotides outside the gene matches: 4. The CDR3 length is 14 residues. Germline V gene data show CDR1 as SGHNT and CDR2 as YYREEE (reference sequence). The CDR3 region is CASSKDRNNQPQHF. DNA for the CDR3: TGTGCCAGCAGCAAGGACAGGAACAATCAGCCCCAGCATTTT.

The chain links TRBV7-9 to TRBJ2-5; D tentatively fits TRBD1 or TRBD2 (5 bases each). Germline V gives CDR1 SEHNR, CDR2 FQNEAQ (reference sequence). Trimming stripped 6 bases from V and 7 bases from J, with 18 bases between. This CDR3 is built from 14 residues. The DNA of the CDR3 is TGTGCCAGCAGTTCTGGGGGTCTGGCGGGGACCCAGTACTTC. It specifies CASSSGGLAGTQYF. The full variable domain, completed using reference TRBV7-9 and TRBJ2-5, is DTGVSQNPRHKITKRGQNVTFRCDPISEHNRLYWYRQTLGQGPEFLTYFQNEAQLEKSRLLSDRFSAERPKGSFSTLEIQRTEQGDSAMYLCASSSGGLAGTQYFGPGTRLLVL.

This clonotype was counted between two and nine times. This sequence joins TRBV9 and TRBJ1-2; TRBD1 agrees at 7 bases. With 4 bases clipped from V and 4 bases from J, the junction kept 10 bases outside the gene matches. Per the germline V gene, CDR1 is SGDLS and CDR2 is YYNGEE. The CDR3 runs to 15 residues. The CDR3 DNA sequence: TGTGCCAGCAGCCGCTACGGACAGGACGGCTATGGCTACACCTTC. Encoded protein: CASSRYGQDGYGYTF.

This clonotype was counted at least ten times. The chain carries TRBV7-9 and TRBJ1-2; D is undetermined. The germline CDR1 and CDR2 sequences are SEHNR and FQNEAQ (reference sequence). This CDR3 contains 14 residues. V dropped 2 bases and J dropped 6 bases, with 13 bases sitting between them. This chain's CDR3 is CASSLIRGTDGYTF. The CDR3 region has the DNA TGTGCCAGCAGCTTAATCCGGGGAACGGATGGCTACACCTTC.

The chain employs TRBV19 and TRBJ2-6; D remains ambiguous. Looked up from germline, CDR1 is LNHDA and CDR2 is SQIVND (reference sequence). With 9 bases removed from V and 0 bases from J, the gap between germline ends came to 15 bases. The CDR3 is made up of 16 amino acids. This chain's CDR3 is CASTQTRTSGANVLTF. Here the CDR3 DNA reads TGTGCCAGCACCCAAACAAGGACCTCTGGGGCCAACGTCCTGACTTTC.

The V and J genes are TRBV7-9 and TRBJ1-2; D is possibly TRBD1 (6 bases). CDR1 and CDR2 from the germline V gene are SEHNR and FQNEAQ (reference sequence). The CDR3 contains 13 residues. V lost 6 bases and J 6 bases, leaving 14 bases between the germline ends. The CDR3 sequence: CASSTQDRDGYTF. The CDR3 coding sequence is TGTGCCAGCAGTACACAGGACAGAGATGGCTACACCTTC.

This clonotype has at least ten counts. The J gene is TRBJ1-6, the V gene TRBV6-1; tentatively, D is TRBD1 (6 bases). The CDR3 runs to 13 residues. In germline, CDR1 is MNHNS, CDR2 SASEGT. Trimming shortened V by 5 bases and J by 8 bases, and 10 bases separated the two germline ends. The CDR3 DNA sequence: TGTGCCAGCAGTAACAGGGCGGATTCACCCCTCCACTTT. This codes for CASSNRADSPLHF.

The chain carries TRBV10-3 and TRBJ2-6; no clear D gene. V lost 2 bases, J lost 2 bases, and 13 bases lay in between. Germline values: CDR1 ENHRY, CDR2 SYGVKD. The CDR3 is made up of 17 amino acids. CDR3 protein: CAISEITGGAGANVLTF. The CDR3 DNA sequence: TGTGCCATCAGTGAGATCACGGGTGGGGCTGGGGCCAACGTCCTGACTTTC.

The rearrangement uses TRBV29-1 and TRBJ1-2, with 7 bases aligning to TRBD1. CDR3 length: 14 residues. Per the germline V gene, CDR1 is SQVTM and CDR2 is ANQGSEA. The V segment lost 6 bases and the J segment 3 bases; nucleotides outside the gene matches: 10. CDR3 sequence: CSVASGTADYGYTF. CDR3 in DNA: TGCAGCGTCGCTTCCGGGACAGCCGACTATGGCTACACCTTC.

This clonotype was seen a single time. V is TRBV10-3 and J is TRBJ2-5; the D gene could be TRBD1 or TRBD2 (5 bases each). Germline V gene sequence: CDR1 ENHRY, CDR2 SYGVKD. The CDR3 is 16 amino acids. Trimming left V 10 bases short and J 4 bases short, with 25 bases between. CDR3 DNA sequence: TGTGCCAGCCGGGATTTAGGGGCGCCTGAGGGAGAGACCCAGTACTTC. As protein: CASRDLGAPEGETQYF.

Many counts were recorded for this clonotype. Here the CDR3 DNA reads TGCAGCGTGATGGGACTGACAAATGAAAAACTGTTTTTT. Protein: CSVMGLTNEKLFF. The chain recombines TRBV29-1 with TRBJ1-4; a possible D gene is TRBD1 (5 bases). The CDR3 covers 13 residues. Per the germline V gene, CDR1 is SQVTM and CDR2 is ANQGSEA. The germline V and J ends were trimmed by 6 bases and 5 bases, with 13 bases remaining between them. The full variable domain, in which reference TRBV29-1 and TRBJ1-4 provide the parts outside the CDR3, is SAVISQKPSRDICQRGTSLTIQCQVDSQVTMMFWYRQQPGQSLTLIATANQGSEATYESGFVIDKFPISRPNLTFSTLTVSNMSPEDSSIYLCSVMGLTNEKLFFGSGTQLSVL.

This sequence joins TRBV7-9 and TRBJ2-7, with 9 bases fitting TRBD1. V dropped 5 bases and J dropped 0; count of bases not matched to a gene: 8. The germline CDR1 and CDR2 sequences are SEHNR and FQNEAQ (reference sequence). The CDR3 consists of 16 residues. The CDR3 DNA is TGTGCCAGCAGCACTACCGACAGGGGGGCCTCCTACGAGCAGTACTTC. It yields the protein CASSTTDRGASYEQYF. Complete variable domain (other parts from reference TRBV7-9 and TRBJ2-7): DTGVSQNPRHKITKRGQNVTFRCDPISEHNRLYWYRQTLGQGPEFLTYFQNEAQLEKSRLLSDRFSAERPKGSFSTLEIQRTEQGDSAMYLCASSTTDRGASYEQYFGPGTRLTVT.

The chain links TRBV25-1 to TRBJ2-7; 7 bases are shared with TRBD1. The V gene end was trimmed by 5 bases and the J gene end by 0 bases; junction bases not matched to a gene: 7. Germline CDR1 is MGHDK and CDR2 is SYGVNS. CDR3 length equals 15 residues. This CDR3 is CASSSGTASSYEQYF. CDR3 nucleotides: TGTGCCAGCAGTTCCGGGACAGCCAGCTCCTACGAGCAGTACTTC.

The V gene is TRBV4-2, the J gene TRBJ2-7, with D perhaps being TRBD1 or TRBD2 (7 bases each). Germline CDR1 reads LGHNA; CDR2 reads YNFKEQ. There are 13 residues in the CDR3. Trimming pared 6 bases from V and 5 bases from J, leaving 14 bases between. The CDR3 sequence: CASSQGGGDEQYF. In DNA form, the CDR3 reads TGTGCCAGCAGTCAGGGGGGAGGGGACGAGCAGTACTTC.

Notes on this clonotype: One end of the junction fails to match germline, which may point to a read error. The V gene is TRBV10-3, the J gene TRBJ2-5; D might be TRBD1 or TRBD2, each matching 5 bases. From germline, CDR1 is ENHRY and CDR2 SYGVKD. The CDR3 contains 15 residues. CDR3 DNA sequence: TGTGCCAGCAGTGATCCCGGGACGGCGGGAGAGACCCAGTACTTC. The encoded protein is CASSDPGTAGETQYF.

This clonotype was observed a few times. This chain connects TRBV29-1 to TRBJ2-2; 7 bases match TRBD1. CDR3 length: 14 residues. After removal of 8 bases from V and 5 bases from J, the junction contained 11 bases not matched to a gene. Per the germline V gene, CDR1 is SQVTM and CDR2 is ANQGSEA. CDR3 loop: CSTGEGAQTGELFF. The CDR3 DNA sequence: TGCAGCACTGGTGAGGGGGCGCAAACCGGGGAGCTGTTTTTT.

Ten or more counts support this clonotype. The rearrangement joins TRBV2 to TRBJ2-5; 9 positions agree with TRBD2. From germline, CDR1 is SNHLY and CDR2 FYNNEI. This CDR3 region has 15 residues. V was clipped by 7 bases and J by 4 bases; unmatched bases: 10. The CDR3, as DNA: TGTGCCAGCATACTAGCGGGCCGATCCGTAGAGACCCAGTACTTC. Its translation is CASILAGRSVETQYF.

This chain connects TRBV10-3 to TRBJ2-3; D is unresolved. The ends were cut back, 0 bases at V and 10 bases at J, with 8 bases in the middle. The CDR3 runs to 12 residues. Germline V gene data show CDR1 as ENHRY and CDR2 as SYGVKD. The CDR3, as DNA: TGTGCCATCAGTGAGTCGTCCGAGGCGCAGTATTTT. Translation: CAISESSEAQYF.

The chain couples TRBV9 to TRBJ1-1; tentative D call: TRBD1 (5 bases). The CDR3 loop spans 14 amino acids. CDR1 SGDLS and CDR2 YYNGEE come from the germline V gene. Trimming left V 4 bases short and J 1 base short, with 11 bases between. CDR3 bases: TGTGCCAGCAGCCAAGGGACTTCGAACACTGAAGCTTTCTTT. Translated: CASSQGTSNTEAFF.

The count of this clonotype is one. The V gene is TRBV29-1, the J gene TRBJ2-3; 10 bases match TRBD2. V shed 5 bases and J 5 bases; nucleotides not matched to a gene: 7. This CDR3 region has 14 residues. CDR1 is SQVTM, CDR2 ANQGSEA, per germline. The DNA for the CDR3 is TGCAGCGTTCCAGCGGGGGGGCTTGGAGATACGCAGTATTTT. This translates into CSVPAGGLGDTQYF.

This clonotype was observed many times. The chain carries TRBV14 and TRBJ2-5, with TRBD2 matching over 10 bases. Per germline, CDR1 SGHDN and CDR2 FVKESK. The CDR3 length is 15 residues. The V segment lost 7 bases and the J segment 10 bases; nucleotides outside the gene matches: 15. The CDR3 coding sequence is TGTGCCAGCAACCCTGGGACTAGCGATTCACGGGTCCAGTACTTC. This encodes CASNPGTSDSRVQYF.

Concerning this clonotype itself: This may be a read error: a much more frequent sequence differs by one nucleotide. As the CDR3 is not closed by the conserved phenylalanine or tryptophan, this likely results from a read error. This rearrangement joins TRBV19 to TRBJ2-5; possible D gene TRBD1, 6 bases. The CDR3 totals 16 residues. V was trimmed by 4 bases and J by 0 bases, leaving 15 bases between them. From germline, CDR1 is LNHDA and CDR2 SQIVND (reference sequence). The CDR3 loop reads CASSSAPTGNQETQYL. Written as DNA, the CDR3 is TGTGCCAGTAGTAGCGCGCCAACAGGGAACCAAGAGACCCAGTACCTC.

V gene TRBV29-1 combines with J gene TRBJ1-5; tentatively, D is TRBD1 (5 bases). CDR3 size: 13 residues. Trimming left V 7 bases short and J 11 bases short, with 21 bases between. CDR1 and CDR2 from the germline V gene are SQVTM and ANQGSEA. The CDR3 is CSGEGGGLETQHF. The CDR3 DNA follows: TGCAGCGGGGAAGGCGGGGGTCTGGAGACCCAGCATTTT.

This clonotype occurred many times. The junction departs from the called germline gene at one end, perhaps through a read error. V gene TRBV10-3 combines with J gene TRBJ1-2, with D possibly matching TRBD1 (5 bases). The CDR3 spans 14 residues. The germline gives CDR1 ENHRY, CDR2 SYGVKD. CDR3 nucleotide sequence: TGTGCCAGCAGTCCCTTGGTCCAGGGCTATGGCTACACCTTC. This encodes CASSPLVQGYGYTF.

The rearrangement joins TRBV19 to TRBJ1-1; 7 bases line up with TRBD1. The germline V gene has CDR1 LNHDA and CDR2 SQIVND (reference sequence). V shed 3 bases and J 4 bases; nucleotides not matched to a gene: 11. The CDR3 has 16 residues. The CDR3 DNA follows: TGTGCCAGTAGTATTATGGGGACAGCCAGATCCACTGAAGCTTTCTTT. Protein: CASSIMGTARSTEAFF.